This T cell receptor beta chain is from a study of CD8+ T cells in alopecia areata (dated by TCRdb to 2016 to 2018). Broadly, across the study: Treated patients were enrolled in an open-label pilot trial of oral tofacitinib, 5 to 10 mg twice daily, for moderate-to-severe alopecia areata. Patients stayed on tofacitinib for 6 to 18 months and then had 6 months of follow-up off drug so that delayed response and recurrence could be assessed. Disease severity in treated patients was measured with the SALT score, which quantifies the percentage of affected scalp surface area. To study T cell clonal expansion in alopecia areata, the researchers applied high-throughput TCRbeta sequencing to both the C3H/HeJ mouse model and human patients. In humans, TCRbeta sequencing was performed on scalp tissue and on sorted CD4+ and CD8+ peripheral blood T cells from healthy controls and from patients with patchy or totalis/universalis alopecia areata. Biopsies were taken from tofacitinib-treated patients at baseline and again at 4 and 24 weeks into treatment, and several of those patients also had a later scalp biopsy. Scalp clonality was compared across normal scalp (n=4), patchy alopecia areata scalp (n=8), and alopecia totalis/universalis scalp (n=8). RNA was extracted with the PAXgene miRNA kit for fixed scalp, the miRNeasy kit for PBMCs, and the RNeasy kit for mouse skin. TCRbeta CDR3 regions were amplified by immunoSEQ multiplex PCR using 35 Vbeta forward and 13 Jbeta reverse primers.

Libraries were built with the immunoSEQ multiplex PCR assay. RNA was extracted from all samples and reverse transcribed into cDNA, which served as template for TCR sequencing. First-strand cDNA was synthesized using SuperScript III with a 2:1 mix of oligo-dT and random hexamers. A synthetic immune receptor repertoire was used to measure amplification bias, and any remaining bias was corrected computationally. Turning to the authors' computational methods: Raw reads were preprocessed to remove errors, and CDR3 was defined by IMGT conventions from the conserved cysteine to phenylalanine. Clonality was computed as 1 minus the Shannon entropy, with the entropy normalized by log2 of the number of productive unique TCRs. Whether each scalp clone was CD4 or CD8 was inferred by checking scalp TCRbeta sequences against the CD4 and CD8 repertoires from sorted blood. TCRdb obtained this table from immuneACCESS and retained in-frame rearrangements with V and J assigned. These tables miss some clones; where compared with another copy, unresolved V genes account for less than half of the shortfall, and the remainder is unexplained. That table gives V, J and clone size, and the DNA gave D and trimming. This sample gives fewer than 150,000 clones in total; 45% to 65% of them show up just once. Jointly, the top ten make up about 3.7% of the sample.

The germline V gene gives CDR1 as SQVTM and CDR2 as ANQGSEA. The CDR3 spans 12 residues, from the cysteine through the phenylalanine. Solely the CDR3 DNA is kept, with 36 bases framed from the first base. V is reduced by 4 bases and J by 7 bases, leaving a spacing of 11 bases between them. A remark on this clone: Its antigen remains unidentified. No base quality information exists; no much larger clone differs at one position. Other DNA sequences in the same sample also yield this CDR3.

Overall study results and their limits: Because the treated cohort was small and included a single nonresponder, larger studies are needed to assess links between baseline CD8+ expansion and response. Shared TCR sequences between patients were less evident than in mice, which may be partly attributable to HLA diversity in the patient population. Tofacitinib significantly lowered scalp clonality and the number of expanded CD8+ clones among the top 100 scalp clones. During tofacitinib treatment, many expanded lesional clones remained in scalp and blood, and this persistence may partly explain relapse after treatment is stopped. Compared with normal scalp, lesional scalp had higher clonality and more expanded CD8+ clones, particularly in alopecia totalis/universalis, a pattern that suggests antigenic drive. Unlike mouse skin, which is dominated by gammadelta T cells, normal human skin has resident alphabeta T cells that are also sequenced, and this complicates analysis of the scalp TCR repertoire.

The label giving this sample's time point can be read as: 20 to 30 weeks on oral tofacitinib. The meaning of the sample's treatment or condition label: oral pan-JAK inhibitor, 5-10 mg twice daily. From alopecia areata patients, peripheral blood was collected along with lesional scalp punch biopsies. PBMCs were separated by density centrifugation and stained for CD3, CD4 and CD8, after which CD4+ and CD8+ T cells were sorted on a FACSAria. This sequence originates from a human donor with alopecia areata. In this chain, TRBV29-1 is recombined with TRBJ1-5, with a weak D call of TRBD1 (6 bases match). Sequenced material: CD4+ T cells sorted from blood, taken at week 24, from a patient treated with tofacitinib. Read as DNA, the sequence is TGCAGCGTTGGGTTGCAGGGGCAGCCCCAGCATTTT. This codes for CSVGLQGQPQHF.